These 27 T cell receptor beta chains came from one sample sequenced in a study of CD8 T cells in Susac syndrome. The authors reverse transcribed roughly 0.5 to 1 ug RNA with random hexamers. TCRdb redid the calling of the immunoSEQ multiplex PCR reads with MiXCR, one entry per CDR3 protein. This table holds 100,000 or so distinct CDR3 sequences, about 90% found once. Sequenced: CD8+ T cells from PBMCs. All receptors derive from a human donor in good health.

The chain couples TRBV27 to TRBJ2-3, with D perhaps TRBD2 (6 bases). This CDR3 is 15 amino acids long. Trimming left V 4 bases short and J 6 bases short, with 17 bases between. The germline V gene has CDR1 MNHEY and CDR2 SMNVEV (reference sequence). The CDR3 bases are TGTGCCAGCAGTTCCGCGGCCCTCGGGGGTGATACGCAGTATTTT. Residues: CASSSAALGGDTQYF.

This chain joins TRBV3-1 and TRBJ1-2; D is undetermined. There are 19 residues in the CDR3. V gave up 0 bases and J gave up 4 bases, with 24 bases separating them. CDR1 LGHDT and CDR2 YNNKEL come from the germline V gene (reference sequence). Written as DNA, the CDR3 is TGTGCCAGCAGCCAAGAAAACGAAAAGGGCCTAAAGGATTCCTATGGCTACACCTTC. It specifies CASSQENEKGLKDSYGYTF. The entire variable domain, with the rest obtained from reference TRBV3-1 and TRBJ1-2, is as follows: DTAVSQTPKYLVTQMGNDKSIKCEQNLGHDTMYWYKQDSKKFLKIMFSYNNKELIINETVPNRFSPKSPDKAHLNLHINSLELGDSAVYFCASSQENEKGLKDSYGYTFGSGTRLTVV.

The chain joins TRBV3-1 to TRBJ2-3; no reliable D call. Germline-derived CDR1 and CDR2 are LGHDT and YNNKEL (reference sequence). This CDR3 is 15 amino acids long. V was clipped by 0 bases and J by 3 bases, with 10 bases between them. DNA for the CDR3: TGTGCCAGCAGCCAAGAGGAACACCAAACAGATACGCAGTATTTT. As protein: CASSQEEHQTDTQYF.

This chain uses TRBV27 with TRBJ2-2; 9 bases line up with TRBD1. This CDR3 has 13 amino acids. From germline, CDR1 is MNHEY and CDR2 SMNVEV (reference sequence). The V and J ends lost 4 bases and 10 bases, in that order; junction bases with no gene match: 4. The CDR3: CASSSGQGPELFF. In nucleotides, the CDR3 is TGTGCCAGCAGTTCGGGACAGGGTCCGGAGCTGTTTTTT.

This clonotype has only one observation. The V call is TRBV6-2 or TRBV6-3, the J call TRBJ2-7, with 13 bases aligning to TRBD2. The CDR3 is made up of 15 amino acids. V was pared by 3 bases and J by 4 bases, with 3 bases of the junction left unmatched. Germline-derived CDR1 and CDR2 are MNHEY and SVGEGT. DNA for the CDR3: TGTGCCAGCAGTTATCCGGGACTAGCGGGATACGAGCAGTACTTC. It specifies CASSYPGLAGYEQYF.

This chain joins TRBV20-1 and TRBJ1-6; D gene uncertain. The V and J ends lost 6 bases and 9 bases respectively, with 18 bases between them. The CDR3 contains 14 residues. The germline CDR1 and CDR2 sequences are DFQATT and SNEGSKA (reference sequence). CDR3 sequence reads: CSARQSQQISPLHF. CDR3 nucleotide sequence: TGCAGTGCCCGACAATCACAGCAAATTTCACCCCTCCACTTT.

Here the CDR3 reads CAISDEKGAGTQYF. The DNA of the CDR3 is TGTGCCATCAGTGATGAAAAAGGGGCCGGTACGCAGTATTTT. The gene calls are TRBV10-3 and TRBJ2-3; TRBD1 is a possible D gene (5 bases). The CDR3 length is 14 residues. Trimming shortened V by 3 bases and J by 8 bases, and 15 bases separated the two germline ends. Germline assignment: CDR1 ENHRY and CDR2 SYGVKD.

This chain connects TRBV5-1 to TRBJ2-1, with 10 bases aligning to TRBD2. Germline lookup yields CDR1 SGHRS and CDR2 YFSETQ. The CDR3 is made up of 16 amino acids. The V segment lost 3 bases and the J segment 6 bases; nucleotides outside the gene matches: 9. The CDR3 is CASSSLAGDPSNEQFF. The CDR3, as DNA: TGCGCCAGCAGCTCCCTAGCGGGAGACCCCTCCAATGAGCAGTTCTTC.

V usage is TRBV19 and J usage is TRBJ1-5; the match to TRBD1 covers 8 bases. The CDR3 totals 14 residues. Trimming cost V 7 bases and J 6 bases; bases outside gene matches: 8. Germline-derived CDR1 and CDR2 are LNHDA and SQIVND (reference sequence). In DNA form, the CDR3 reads TGTGCCAGTATCCGGACAGGGCCGGGTCAGCCCCAGCATTTT. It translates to CASIRTGPGQPQHF.

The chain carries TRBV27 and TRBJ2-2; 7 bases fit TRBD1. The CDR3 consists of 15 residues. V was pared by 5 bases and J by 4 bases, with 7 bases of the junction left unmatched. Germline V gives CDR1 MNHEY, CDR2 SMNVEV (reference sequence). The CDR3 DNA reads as TGTGCCAGCAGTGACGACAGGGCGGGCACCGGGGAGCTGTTTTTT. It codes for CASSDDRAGTGELFF.

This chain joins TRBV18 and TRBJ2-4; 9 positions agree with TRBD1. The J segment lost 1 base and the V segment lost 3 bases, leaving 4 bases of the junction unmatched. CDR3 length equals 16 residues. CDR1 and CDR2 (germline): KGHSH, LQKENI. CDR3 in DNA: TGTGCCAGCTCACCGCTACAGGGGGCGGCCAAAAACATTCAGTACTTC. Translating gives CASSPLQGAAKNIQYF.

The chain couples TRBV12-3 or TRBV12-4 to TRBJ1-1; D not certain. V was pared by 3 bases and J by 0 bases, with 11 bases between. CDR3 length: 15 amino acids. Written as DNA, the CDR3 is TGTGCCAGCAGTTTTCTCTCAGGAGTGAACACTGAAGCTTTCTTT. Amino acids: CASSFLSGVNTEAFF.

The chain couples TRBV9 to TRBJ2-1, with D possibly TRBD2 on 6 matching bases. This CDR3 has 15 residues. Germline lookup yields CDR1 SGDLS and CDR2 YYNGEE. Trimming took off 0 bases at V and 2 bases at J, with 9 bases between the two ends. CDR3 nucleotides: TGTGCCAGCAGCGTAGTAGCGGTGCCCTACAATGAGCAGTTCTTC. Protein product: CASSVVAVPYNEQFF.

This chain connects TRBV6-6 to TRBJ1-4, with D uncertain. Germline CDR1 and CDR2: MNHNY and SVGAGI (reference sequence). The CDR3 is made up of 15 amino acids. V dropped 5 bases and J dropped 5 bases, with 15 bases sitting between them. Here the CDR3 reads CASSPPQASNEKLFF. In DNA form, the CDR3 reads TGTGCCAGCAGTCCCCCCCAGGCGTCAAATGAAAAACTGTTTTTT.

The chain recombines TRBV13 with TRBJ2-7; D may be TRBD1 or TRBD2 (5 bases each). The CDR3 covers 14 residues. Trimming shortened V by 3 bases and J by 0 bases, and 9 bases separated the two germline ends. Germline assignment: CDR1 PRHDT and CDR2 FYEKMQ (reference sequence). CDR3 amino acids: CASSFGTLSYEQYF. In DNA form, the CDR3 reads TGTGCCAGCAGCTTCGGGACCCTCTCCTACGAGCAGTACTTC.

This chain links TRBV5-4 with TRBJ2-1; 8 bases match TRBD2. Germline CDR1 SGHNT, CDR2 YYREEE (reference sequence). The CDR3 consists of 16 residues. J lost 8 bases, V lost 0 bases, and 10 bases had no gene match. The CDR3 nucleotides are TGTGCCAGCAGCTTGGTGGTAGCGGGACCCATCGATGAGCAGTTCTTC. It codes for CASSLVVAGPIDEQFF.

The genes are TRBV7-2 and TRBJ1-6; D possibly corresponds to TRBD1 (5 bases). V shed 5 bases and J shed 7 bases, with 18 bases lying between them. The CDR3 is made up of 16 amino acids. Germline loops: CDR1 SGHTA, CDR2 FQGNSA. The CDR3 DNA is TGTGCCAGCAGCATGCGGGACGCCGGTACGAATTCACCCCTCCACTTT. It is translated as CASSMRDAGTNSPLHF.

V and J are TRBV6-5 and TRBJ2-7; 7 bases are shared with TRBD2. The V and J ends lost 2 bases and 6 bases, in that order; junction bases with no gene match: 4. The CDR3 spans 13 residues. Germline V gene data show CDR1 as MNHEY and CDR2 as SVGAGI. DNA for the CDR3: TGTGCCAGCAGTTACAGGCCGGGGGGCGAGCAGTACTTC. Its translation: CASSYRPGGEQYF.

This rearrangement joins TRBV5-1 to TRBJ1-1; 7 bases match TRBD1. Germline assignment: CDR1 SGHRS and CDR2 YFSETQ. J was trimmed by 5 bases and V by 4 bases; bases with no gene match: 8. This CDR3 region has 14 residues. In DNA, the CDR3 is TGCGCCAGCAGCCGTGAGACAGGGCGAACTGAAGCTTTCTTT. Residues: CASSRETGRTEAFF.

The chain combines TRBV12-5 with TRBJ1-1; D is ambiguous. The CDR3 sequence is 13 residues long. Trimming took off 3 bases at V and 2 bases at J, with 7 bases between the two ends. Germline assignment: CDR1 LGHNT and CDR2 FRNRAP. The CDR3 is CASGFGINTEAFF. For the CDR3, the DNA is TGTGCTAGTGGTTTTGGGATTAACACTGAAGCTTTCTTT.

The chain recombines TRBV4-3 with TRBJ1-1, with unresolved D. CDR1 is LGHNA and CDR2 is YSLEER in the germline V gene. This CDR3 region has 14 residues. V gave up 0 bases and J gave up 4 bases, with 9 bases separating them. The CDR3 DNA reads TGCGCCAGCAGCCAAGAGCCTCGGGGCACTGAAGCTTTCTTT. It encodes CASSQEPRGTEAFF.

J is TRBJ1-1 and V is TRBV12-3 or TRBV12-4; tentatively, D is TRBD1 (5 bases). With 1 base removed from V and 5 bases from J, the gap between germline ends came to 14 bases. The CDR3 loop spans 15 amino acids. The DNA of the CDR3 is TGTGCCAGCAGTTTAGGGATCGCGGGGGTGACTGAAGCTTTCTTT. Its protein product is CASSLGIAGVTEAFF.

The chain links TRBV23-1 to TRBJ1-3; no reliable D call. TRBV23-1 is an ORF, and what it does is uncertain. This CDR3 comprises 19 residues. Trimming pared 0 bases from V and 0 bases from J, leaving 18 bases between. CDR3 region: CASSQSPKQGLPSGNTIYF. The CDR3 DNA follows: TGCGCCAGCAGTCAATCACCCAAACAAGGGCTCCCCTCTGGAAACACCATATATTTT.

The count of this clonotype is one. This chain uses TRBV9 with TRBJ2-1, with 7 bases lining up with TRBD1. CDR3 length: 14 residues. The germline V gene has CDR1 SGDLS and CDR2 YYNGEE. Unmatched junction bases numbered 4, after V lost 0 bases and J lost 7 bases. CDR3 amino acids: CASSVAGGRNEQFF. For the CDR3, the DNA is TGTGCCAGCAGCGTAGCAGGGGGACGGAATGAGCAGTTCTTC.

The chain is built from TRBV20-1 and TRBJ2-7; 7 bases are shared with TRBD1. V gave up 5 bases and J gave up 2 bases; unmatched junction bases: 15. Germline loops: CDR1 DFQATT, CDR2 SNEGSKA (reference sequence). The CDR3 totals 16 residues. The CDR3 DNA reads TGCAGTGCTTTTTTTCCCAGTCAGACAGGGCCCTACGAGCAGTACTTC. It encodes CSAFFPSQTGPYEQYF.

CDR3: CASSHDLRGGNQPQHF. The CDR3 DNA sequence: TGCGCCAGCAGCCATGACCTCAGGGGGGGGAATCAGCCCCAGCATTTT. The chain uses TRBV4-3 and TRBJ1-5; TRBD1 matches at 7 bases. Per germline, CDR1 LGHNA and CDR2 YSLEER. Trimming took 3 bases from V and 4 from J; bases not matched to a gene: 9. The CDR3 consists of 16 residues.

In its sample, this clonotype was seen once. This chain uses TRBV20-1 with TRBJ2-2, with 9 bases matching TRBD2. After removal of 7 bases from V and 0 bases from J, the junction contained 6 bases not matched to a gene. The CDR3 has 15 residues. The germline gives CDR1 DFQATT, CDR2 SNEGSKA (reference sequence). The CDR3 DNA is TGCAGTGTCGAGAGGACTAGCGCGAACACCGGGGAGCTGTTTTTT. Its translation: CSVERTSANTGELFF.